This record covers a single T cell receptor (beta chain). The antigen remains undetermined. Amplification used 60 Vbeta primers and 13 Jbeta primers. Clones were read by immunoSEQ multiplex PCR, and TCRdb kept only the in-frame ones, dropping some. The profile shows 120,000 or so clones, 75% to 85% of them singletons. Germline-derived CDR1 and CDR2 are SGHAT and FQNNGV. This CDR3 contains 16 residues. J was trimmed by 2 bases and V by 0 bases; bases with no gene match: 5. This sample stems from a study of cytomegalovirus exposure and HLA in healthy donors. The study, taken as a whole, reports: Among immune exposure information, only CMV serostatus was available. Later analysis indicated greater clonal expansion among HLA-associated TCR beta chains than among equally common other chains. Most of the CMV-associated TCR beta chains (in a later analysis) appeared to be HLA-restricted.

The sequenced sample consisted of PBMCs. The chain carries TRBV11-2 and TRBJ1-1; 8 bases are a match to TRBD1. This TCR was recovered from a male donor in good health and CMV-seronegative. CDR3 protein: CASSLETGAQNTEAFF. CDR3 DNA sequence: TGTGCCAGCAGCTTAGAGACAGGGGCGCAAAACACTGAAGCTTTCTTT.